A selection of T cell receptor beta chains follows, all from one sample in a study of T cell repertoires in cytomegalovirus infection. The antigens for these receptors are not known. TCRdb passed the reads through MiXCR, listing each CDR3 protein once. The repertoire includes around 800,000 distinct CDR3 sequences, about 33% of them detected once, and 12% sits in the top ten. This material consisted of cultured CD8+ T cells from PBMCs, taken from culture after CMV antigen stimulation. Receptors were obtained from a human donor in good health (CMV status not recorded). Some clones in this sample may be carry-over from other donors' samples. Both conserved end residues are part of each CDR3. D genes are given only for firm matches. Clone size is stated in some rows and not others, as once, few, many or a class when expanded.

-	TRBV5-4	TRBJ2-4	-	CATRSQGIQYF	TGTGCCACCAGGAGCCAGGGCATTCAGTACTTC
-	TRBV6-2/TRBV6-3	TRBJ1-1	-	CASSYRGHMNTEAFF	TGTGCCAGCAGTTACAGAGGACACATGAACACTGAAGCTTTCTTT
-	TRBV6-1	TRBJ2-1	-	CASSEKPGFVNEQFF	TGTGCCAGCAGTGAAAAACCGGGTTTTGTCAATGAGCAGTTCTTC
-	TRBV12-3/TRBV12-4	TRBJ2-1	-	CASTRASYNEQFF	TGTGCCAGCACTAGGGCCTCCTACAATGAGCAGTTCTTC
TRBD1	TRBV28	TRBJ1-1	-	CASSSRDSLNTEAFF	TGTGCCAGCAGTTCAAGGGACAGCCTTAACACTGAAGCTTTCTTT
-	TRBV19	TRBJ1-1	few	CASTPGQQMNTEAFF	TGTGCCAGTACCCCGGGACAACAAATGAACACTGAAGCTTTCTTT
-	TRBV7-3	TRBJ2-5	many	CASSLLGGGGYQETQYF	TGTGCCAGCAGCTTACTCGGAGGGGGGGGGTACCAAGAGACCCAGTACTTC
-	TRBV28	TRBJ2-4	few	CASSSAGAPSNIQYF	TGTGCCAGCAGTTCCGCCGGGGCCCCGAGTAACATTCAGTACTTC
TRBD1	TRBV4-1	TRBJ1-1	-	CASKGTVNTEAFF	TGCGCCAGCAAGGGGACAGTGAACACTGAAGCTTTCTTT
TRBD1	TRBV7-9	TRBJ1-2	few	CASSLVWTGPQNGYTF	TGTGCCAGCAGCTTAGTATGGACAGGCCCGCAAAATGGCTACACCTTC
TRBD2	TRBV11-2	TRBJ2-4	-	CASSLWGTSGEGDIQYF	TGTGCCAGCAGCTTATGGGGGACTAGCGGGGAAGGGGACATTCAGTACTTC
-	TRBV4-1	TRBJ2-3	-	CASSPVKADTQYF	TGCGCCAGCAGCCCCGTGAAAGCAGATACGCAGTATTTT
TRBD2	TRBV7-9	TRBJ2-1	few	CASSFYGGVFSYNEQFF	TGTGCCAGCAGCTTTTACGGGGGGGTCTTCTCCTACAATGAGCAGTTCTTC
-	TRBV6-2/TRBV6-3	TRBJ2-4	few	CASSYTLARDIQYF	TGTGCCAGCAGTTATACCCTCGCGAGAGACATTCAGTACTTC
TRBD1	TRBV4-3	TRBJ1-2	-	CASSQFGTGDRYGYTF	TGCGCCAGCAGCCAATTCGGGACAGGGGACCGCTATGGCTACACCTTC
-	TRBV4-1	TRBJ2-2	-	CASSQGSGWVGELFF	TGCGCCAGCAGCCAAGGGTCCGGTTGGGTCGGGGAGCTGTTTTTT
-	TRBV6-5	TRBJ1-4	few	CASSSWTEINEKLFF	TGTGCCAGCAGTTCTTGGACGGAGATCAATGAAAAACTGTTTTTT
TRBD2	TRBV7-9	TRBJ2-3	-	CASSYNLRLAGDTDTQYF	TGTGCCAGCAGCTATAATTTACGACTAGCGGGGGACACAGATACGCAGTATTTT
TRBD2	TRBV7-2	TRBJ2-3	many	CASSHSGTRVTDTQYF	TGTGCCAGCAGTCATTCCGGGACTAGGGTGACAGATACGCAGTATTTT
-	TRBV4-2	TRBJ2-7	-	CASSQENPVYTEEQYF	TGTGCCAGCAGCCAAGAAAACCCGGTGTATACGGAGGAGCAGTACTTC
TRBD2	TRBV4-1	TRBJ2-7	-	CASSQDGAGGPSSYEQYF	TGCGCCAGCAGCCAAGACGGAGCGGGGGGCCCGAGCTCCTACGAGCAGTACTTC
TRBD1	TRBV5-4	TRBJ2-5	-	CASSLDDREETQYF	TGTGCCAGCAGCTTAGACGACAGGGAGGAGACCCAGTACTTC
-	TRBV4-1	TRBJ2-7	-	CASSQTLPLTGYGYEQYF	TGCGCCAGCAGCCAAACCCTCCCCCTGACAGGATACGGCTACGAGCAGTACTTC
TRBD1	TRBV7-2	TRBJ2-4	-	CASSSNRGKNIQYF	TGTGCCAGCAGCTCAAACAGGGGGAAAAACATTCAGTACTTC
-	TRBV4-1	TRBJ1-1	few	CASSQDPGNEAFF	TGCGCCAGCAGCCAAGATCCGGGGAATGAAGCTTTCTTT
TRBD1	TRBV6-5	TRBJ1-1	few	CASSYIQGAAFF	TGTGCCAGCAGTTACATCCAGGGGGCAGCTTTCTTT
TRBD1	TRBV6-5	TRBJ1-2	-	CASSYRTGHGYTF	TGTGCCAGCAGTTATAGGACAGGCCATGGCTACACCTTC
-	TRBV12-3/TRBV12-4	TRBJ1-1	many	CASSFAGDEAFF	TGTGCCAGCAGTTTCGCGGGGGATGAAGCTTTCTTT
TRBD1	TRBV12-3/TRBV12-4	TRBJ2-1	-	CASNLVGDSYNEQFF	TGTGCCAGCAATTTAGTGGGGGACAGCTACAATGAGCAGTTCTTC
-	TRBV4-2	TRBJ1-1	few	CASSQAGQPEAFF	TGTGCCAGCAGCCAAGCAGGGCAACCTGAAGCTTTCTTT
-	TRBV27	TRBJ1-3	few	CASSPENSGNTIYF	TGTGCCAGCAGTCCCGAGAACTCTGGAAACACCATATATTTT
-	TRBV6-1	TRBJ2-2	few	CASSEVQGVGELFF	TGTGCCAGCAGTGAAGTACAAGGGGTCGGGGAGCTGTTTTTT
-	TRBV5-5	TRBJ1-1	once	CASSFKVLAMNTEAFF	TGTGCCAGCAGCTTCAAGGTGTTGGCAATGAACACTGAAGCTTTCTTT
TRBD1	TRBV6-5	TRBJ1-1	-	CASSERDRGFAHTEAFF	TGTGCCAGCAGTGAACGGGACAGGGGGTTCGCGCACACTGAAGCTTTCTTT
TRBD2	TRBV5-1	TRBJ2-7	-	CASSWRGAHYEQYF	TGCGCCAGCAGCTGGCGGGGGGCACACTACGAGCAGTACTTC
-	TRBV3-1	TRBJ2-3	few	CASSQVLEGGPGDTQYF	TGTGCCAGCAGCCAAGTCTTAGAGGGGGGGCCAGGAGATACGCAGTATTTT
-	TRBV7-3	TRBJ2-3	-	CASSTVGSGDTQYF	TGTGCCAGCAGTACGGTCGGGTCGGGAGATACGCAGTATTTT
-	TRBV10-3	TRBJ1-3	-	CAIRLLGNTIYF	TGTGCCATCAGATTACTCGGAAACACCATATATTTT
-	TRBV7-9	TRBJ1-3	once	CANIPGERSGNTIYF	TGTGCCAACATCCCGGGGGAAAGATCTGGAAACACCATATATTTT
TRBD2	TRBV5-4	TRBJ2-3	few	CASSPWGGSSGGTRTDTQYF	TGTGCCAGCAGCCCTTGGGGCGGGAGTAGCGGGGGAACGCGGACAGATACGCAGTATTTT
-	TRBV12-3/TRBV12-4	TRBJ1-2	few	CASSLGDPRVYGYTF	TGTGCCAGCAGTTTAGGGGACCCTCGGGTGTATGGCTACACCTTC
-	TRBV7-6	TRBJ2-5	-	CASSPPVVLRETQYF	TGTGCCAGCAGCCCCCCCGTGGTCTTGCGGGAGACCCAGTACTTC
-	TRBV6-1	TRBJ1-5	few	CASSERFNSNQPQHF	TGTGCCAGCAGTGAAAGATTTAATAGCAATCAGCCCCAGCATTTT
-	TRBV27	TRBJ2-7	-	CASSLSVRAAYEQYF	TGTGCCAGCAGTTTATCGGTCAGGGCGGCCTACGAGCAGTACTTC
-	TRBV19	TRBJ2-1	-	CASIKSGLQFF	TGTGCCAGTATTAAATCCGGCCTGCAGTTCTTC
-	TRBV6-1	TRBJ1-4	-	CASSEWINEKLFF	TGTGCCAGCAGTGAATGGATAAATGAAAAACTGTTTTTT
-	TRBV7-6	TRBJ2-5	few	CASSLERWETQRETQYF	TGTGCCAGCAGCTTAGAAAGGTGGGAGACACAGCGGGAGACCCAGTACTTC